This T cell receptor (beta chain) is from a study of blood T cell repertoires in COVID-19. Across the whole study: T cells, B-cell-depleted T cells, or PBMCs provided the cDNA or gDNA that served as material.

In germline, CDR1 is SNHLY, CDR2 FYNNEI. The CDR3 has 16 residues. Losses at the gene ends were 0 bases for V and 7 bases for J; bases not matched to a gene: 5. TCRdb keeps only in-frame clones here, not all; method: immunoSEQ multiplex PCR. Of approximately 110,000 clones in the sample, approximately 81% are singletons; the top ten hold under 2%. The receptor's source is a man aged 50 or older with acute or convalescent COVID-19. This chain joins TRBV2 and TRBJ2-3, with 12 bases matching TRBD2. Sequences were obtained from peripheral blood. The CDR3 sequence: CASSEAGLAGGYTQYF. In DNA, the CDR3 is TGTGCCAGCAGTGAAGCAGGTCTAGCGGGGGGGTATACGCAGTATTTT. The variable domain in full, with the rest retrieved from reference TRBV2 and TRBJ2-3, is EPEVTQTPSHQVTQMGQEVILRCVPISNHLYFYWYRQILGQKVEFLVSFYNNEISEKSEIFDDQFSVERPDGSNFTLKIRSTKLEDSAMYFCASSEAGLAGGYTQYFGPGTRLTVL.